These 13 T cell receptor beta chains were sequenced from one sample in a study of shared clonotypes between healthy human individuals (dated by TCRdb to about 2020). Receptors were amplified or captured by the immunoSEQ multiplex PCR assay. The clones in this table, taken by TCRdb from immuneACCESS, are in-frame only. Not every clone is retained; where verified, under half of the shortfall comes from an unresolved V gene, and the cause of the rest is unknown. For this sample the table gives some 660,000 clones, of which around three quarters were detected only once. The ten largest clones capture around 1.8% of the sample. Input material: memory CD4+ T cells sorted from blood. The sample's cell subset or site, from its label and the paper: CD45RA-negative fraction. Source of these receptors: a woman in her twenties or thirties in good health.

CDR3 DNA sequence: TGTGCCATCAGCCGTCTTGGGGAGGCTCAAGAGACCCAGTACTTC. This gives the protein CAISRLGEAQETQYF. The rearrangement uses TRBV10-3 and TRBJ2-5; tentative D call: TRBD2 (6 bases). CDR1 ENHRY and CDR2 SYGVKD come from the germline V gene. The CDR3 runs to 15 residues. The V gene lost 6 bases and the J gene lost 2 bases, with 16 bases spanning the gap.

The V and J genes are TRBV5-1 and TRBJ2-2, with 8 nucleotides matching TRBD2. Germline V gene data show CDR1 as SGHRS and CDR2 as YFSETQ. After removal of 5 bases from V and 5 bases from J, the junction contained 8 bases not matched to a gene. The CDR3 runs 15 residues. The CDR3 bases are TGCGCCAGCAGTCTAGCTAGCGGGCTTACCGGGGAGCTGTTTTTT. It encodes CASSLASGLTGELFF.

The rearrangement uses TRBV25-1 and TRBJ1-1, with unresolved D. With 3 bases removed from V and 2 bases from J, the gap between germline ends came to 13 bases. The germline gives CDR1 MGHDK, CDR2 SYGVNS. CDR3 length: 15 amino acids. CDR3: CASSDLSSRNTEAFF. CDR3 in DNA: TGTGCCAGCAGTGATTTGTCTTCTAGAAACACTGAAGCTTTCTTT.

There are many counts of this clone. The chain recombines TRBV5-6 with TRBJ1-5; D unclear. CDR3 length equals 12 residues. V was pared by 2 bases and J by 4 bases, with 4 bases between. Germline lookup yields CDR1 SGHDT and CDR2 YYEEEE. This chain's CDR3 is CASSLPNQPQHF. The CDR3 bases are TGTGCCAGCAGCTTACCGAATCAGCCCCAGCATTTT.

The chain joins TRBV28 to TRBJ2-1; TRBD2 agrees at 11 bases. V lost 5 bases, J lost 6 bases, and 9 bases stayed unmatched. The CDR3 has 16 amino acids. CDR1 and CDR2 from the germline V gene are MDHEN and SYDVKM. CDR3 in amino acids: CASSPPVAGGVNEQFF. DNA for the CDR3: TGTGCCAGCAGTCCCCCTGTAGCGGGAGGGGTCAATGAGCAGTTCTTC.

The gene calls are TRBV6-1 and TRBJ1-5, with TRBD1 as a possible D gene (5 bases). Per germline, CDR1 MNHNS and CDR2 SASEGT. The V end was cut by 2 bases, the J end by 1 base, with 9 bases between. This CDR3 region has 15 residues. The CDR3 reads CASSETWGSNQPQHF. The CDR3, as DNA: TGTGCCAGCAGTGAAACATGGGGGAGCAATCAGCCCCAGCATTTT.

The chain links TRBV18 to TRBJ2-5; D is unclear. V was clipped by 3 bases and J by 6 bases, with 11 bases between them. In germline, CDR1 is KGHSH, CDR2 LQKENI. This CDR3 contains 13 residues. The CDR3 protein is CASSPDDRQTQYF. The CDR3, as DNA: TGTGCCAGCTCACCGGACGACCGGCAGACCCAGTACTTC.

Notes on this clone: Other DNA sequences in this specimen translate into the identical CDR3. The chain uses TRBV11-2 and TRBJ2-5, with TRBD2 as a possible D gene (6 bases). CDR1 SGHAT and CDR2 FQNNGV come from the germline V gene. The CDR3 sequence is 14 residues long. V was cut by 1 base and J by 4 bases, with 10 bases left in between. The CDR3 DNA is TGTGCCAGCAGCTTAGCGGGAGCCGGAGAGACCCAGTACTTC. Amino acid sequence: CASSLAGAGETQYF.

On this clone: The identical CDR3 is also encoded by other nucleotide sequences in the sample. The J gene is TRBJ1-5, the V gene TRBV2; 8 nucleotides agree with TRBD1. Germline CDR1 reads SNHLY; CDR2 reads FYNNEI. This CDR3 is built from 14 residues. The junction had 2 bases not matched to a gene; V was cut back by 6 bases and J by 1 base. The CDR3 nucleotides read TGTGCCAGCAGCCGACAGGGGAGCAATCAGCCCCAGCATTTT. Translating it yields CASSRQGSNQPQHF.

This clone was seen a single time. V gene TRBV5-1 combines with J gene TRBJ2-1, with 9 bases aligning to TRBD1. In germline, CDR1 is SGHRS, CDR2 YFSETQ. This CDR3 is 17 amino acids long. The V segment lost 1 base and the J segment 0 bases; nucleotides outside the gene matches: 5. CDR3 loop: CASSLLGTGSSYNEQFF. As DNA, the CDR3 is TGCGCCAGCAGCTTGCTAGGGACAGGGAGCTCCTACAATGAGCAGTTCTTC.

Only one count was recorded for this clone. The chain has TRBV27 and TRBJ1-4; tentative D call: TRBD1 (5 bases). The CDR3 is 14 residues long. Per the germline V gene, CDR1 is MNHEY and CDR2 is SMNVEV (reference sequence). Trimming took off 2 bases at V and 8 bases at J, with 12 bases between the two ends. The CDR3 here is CASSLGGRQEKLFF. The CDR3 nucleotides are TGTGCCAGCAGTTTAGGGGGACGTCAGGAAAAACTGTTTTTT.

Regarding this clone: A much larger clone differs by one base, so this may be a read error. The CDR3 reads CASSSGGSGANVLTF. The CDR3 DNA sequence: TGTGCCAGCAGCTCCGGGGGCTCTGGGGCCAACGTCCTGACTTTC. The rearrangement uses TRBV7-2 and TRBJ2-6, with D maybe TRBD2 (6 bases). The V gene lost 4 bases and the J gene lost 0 bases, with 7 bases spanning the gap. This CDR3 comprises 15 residues. Germline V lookup: CDR1 SGHTA, CDR2 FQGNSA.

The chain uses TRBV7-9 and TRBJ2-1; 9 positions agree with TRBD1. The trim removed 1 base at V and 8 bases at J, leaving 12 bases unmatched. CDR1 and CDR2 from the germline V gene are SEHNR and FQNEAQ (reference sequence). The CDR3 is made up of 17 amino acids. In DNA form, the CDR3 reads TGTGCCAGCAGCTTAGGTTTGGGCGGGACAGGGTCCCATGAGCAGTTCTTC. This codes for CASSLGLGGTGSHEQFF.